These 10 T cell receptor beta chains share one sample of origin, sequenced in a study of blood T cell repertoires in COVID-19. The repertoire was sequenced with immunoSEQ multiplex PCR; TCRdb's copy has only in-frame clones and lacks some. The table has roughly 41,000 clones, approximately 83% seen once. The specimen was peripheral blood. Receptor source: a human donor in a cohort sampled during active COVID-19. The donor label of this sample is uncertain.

CDR3 residues: CASSSGQGRNQPQHF. The CDR3 DNA reads as TGTGCCAGCAGCTCAGGACAGGGCCGCAATCAGCCCCAGCATTTT. The chain uses TRBV11-2 and TRBJ1-5, with 8 bases matching TRBD1. CDR3 size: 15 residues. The ends lost 4 bases at V and 2 bases at J; junction bases unmatched: 4. Per the germline V gene, CDR1 is SGHAT and CDR2 is FQNNGV.

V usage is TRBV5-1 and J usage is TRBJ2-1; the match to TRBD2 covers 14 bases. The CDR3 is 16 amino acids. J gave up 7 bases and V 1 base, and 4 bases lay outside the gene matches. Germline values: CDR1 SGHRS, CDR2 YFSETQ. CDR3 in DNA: TGCGCCAGCAGCTTGCAAGGACTAGCGGGGGGTAATGAGCAGTTCTTC. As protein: CASSLQGLAGGNEQFF.

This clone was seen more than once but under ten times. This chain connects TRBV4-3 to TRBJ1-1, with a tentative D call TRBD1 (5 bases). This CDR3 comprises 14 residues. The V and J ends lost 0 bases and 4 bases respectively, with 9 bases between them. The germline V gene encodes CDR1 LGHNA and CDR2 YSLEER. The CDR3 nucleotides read TGCGCCAGCAGCCAAGAGTGGGGCGGCACTGAAGCTTTCTTT. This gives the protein CASSQEWGGTEAFF.

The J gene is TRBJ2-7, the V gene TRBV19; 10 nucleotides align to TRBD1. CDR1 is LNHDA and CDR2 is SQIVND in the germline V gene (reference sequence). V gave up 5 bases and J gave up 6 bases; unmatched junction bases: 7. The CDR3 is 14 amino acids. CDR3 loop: CASSVTGTGVEQYF. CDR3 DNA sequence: TGTGCCAGTAGTGTCACCGGGACAGGGGTCGAGCAGTACTTC. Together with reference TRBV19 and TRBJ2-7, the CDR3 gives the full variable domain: DGGITQSPKYLFRKEGQNVTLSCEQNLNHDAMYWYRQDPGQGLRLIYYSQIVNDFQKGDIAEGYSVSREKKESFPLTVTSAQKNPTAFYLCASSVTGTGVEQYFGPGTRLTVT.

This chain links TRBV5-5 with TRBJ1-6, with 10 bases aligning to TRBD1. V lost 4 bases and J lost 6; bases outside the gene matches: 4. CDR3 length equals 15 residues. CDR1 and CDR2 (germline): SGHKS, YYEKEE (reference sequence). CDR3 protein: CASSVRDRGNSPLHF. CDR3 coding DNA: TGTGCCAGCAGCGTTCGGGACAGGGGTAATTCACCCCTCCACTTT.

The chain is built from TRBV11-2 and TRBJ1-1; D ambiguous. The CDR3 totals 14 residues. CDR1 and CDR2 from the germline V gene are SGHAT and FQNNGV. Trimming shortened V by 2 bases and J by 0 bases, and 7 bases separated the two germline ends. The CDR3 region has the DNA TGTGCCAGCAGCTTATACTCTCTGAACACTGAAGCTTTCTTT. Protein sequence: CASSLYSLNTEAFF.

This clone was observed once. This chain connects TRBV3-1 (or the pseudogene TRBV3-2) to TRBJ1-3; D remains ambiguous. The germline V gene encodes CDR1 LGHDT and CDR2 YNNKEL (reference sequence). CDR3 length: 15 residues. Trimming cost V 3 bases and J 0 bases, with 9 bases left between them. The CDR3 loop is CASSHDGNSGNTIYF. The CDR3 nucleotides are TGTGCCAGCAGCCACGACGGGAACTCTGGAAACACCATATATTTT.

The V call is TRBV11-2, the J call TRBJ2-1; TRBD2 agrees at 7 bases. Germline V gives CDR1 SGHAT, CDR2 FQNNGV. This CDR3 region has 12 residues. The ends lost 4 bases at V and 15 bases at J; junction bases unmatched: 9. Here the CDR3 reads CASSYSAGPLFF. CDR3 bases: TGTGCCAGCAGCTACTCAGCGGGGCCCCTGTTCTTC.

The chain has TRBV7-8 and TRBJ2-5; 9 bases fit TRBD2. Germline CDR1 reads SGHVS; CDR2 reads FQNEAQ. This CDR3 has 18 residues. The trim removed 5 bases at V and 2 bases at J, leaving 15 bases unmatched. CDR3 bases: TGTGCCAGCAGCCCCCGTAGGGCGGGGGGGAGGGTTCAAGAGACCCAGTACTTC. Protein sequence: CASSPRRAGGRVQETQYF.

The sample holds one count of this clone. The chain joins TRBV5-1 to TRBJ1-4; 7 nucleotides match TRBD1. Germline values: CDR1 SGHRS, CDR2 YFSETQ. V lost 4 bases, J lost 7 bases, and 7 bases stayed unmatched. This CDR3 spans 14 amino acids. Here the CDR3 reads CASSPGTEGEKLFF. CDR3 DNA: TGCGCCAGCAGCCCCGGGACAGAGGGTGAAAAACTGTTTTTT.